This T cell receptor (beta chain) was identified during a study of T cells in Graves' hyperthyroidism and ophthalmopathy. Hyperthyroidism in the patients, aged 18 to 65, was newly diagnosed and under 2 months in duration. An approximately 10 ml volume of fresh peripheral blood provided the PBMCs. What was amplified from RNA transcripts were TCR beta CDR3 regions. An initial round of RT-PCR targeting the TCR CDR3 relied on the HTBI primer set. TCRdb re-called the multiplex PCR reads through MiXCR, storing one row per CDR3 protein. Of about 100,000 distinct CDR3 sequences listed, roughly 15% are singletons. The CDR3 runs 13 residues. In germline, CDR1 is MDHEN, CDR2 SYDVKM. This clonotype came up a few times. At one end the junction does not follow the germline gene, possibly because of a read error.

Sequenced material: blood. This sequence originates from a woman between 45 and 60 years old with Graves' hyperthyroidism. This chain links TRBV28 with TRBJ2-1; 8 positions match TRBD1. The chain's CDR3 is CASSRTDRAFTSF. CDR3 DNA sequence: TGTGCCAGCAGTCGTACGGACAGGGCATTTACCTCCTTC.